These 10 T cell receptor beta chains were all obtained from the same sample, sequenced in a study of spatial heterogeneity in lung cancer (dated by TCRdb to about 2019). The research as a whole found: A correlation was observed between the number of expanded intratumoral alpha and beta TCRs and the tumor nonsynonymous mutation count.

The meaning of the sample's time point label: sample taken at primary tumor resection. Antigens of these TCRs are unknown. The method behind the library was 5' RACE. For sequencing, a NextSeq 500 was employed. TCRdb handled the public reads itself, with Q25 trimming in fastp and clone calling in MiXCR, and kept productive beta chains. Each entry is one CDR3 protein sequence, shown with its most common DNA and genes. Across this sample there are 18,000 or so distinct CDR3 sequences, with 5.5% to 6.5% seen only once. The ten largest clones represent about 4% of the sample. The specimen comprised lung tumor tissue, sampled at surgery. Receptors originate from a female donor with early-stage non-small cell lung cancer.

This clonotype rates as medium-sized (0.01 to 0.1%). The V gene is TRBV20-1, the J gene TRBJ1-5; D remains ambiguous. This CDR3 spans 13 amino acids. Germline V gives CDR1 DFQATT, CDR2 SNEGSKA (reference sequence). Trimming pared 1 base from V and 10 bases from J, leaving 14 bases between. The CDR3 DNA is TGCAGTGCTAGAGTGACCCGTTATCGACCCCAGCATTTT. Translated: CSARVTRYRPQHF.

This clonotype was counted ten times or more. V usage is TRBV6-1 and J usage is TRBJ1-2, with D maybe TRBD1 (6 bases). In germline, CDR1 is MNHNS, CDR2 SASEGT. Trimming pared 8 bases from V and 13 bases from J, leaving 20 bases between. CDR3 length equals 12 residues. The CDR3 DNA follows: TGTGCCAGCCGCCTAAACCGGGGGGCGTTCACCTTC. Translating gives CASRLNRGAFTF.

This clonotype is termed medium-sized (0.01 to 0.1%). This chain uses TRBV6-5 with TRBJ1-4; D is ambiguous. Germline CDR1 and CDR2: MNHEY and SVGAGI. The CDR3 contains 16 residues. Trimming took off 0 bases at V and 0 bases at J, with 8 bases between the two ends. The CDR3 coding sequence is TGTGCCAGCAGTTACTCGGTCAGAGCAACTAATGAAAAACTGTTTTTT. Encoded protein: CASSYSVRATNEKLFF.

This clonotype was picked up many times. The chain combines TRBV15 with TRBJ1-1; D may be TRBD1 (6 bases). The CDR3 runs 15 residues. Germline V gives CDR1 LNHNV, CDR2 YYDKDF (reference sequence). Between the trimmed V and J ends, which lost 0 bases and 5 bases, there was a span of 13 bases. The CDR3 loop reads CATSRDRGGLTEAFF. CDR3 coding DNA: TGTGCCACCAGCAGAGATCGCGGGGGGCTGACTGAAGCTTTCTTT.

The chain links TRBV4-3 to TRBJ2-1; D may be TRBD2 (5 bases). V was trimmed by 0 bases and J by 4 bases, leaving 10 bases between them. Germline values: CDR1 LGHNA, CDR2 YSLEER. The CDR3 loop spans 15 amino acids. The CDR3 reads CASSQEGLRYNEQFF. CDR3 bases: TGCGCCAGCAGCCAAGAAGGACTGCGATACAATGAGCAGTTCTTC.

This clonotype was observed at least ten times. This sequence joins TRBV5-4 and TRBJ2-3; TRBD1 or TRBD2 may be the D gene (5 bases each). V was trimmed by 7 bases and J by 5 bases, leaving 17 bases between them. Germline V lookup: CDR1 SGHNT, CDR2 YYREEE (reference sequence). CDR3 size: 14 residues. The CDR3 sequence: CASGRDPLRDTQYF. The CDR3 DNA reads as TGTGCCAGCGGTCGGGACCCCCTTAGAGATACGCAGTATTTT.

In its sample, this clonotype was seen a few times. This chain links TRBV9 with TRBJ2-1; D is ambiguous. This CDR3 spans 16 amino acids. Germline assignment: CDR1 SGDLS and CDR2 YYNGEE. Trimming pared 2 bases from V and 2 bases from J, leaving 14 bases between. For the CDR3, the DNA is TGTGCCAGCAGCGTCGGAACCTTGGCAGCCTACAATGAGCAGTTCTTC. Translating it yields CASSVGTLAAYNEQFF.

This clonotype has ten or more counts. This chain connects TRBV7-6 to TRBJ1-1; 7 bases match TRBD1. The CDR3 is 17 amino acids. CDR1 is SGHVS and CDR2 is FNYEAQ in the germline V gene. With 1 base clipped from V and 0 bases from J, the junction kept 8 bases outside the gene matches. CDR3 coding DNA: TGTGCCAGCAGCTTAGGATGGGACAGAGCCATGAACACTGAAGCTTTCTTT. Amino acids: CASSLGWDRAMNTEAFF. Using reference TRBV7-6 and TRBJ1-1 for the parts outside the CDR3, the full variable domain is GAGVSQSPRYKVTKRGQDVALRCDPISGHVSLYWYRQALGQGPEFLTYFNYEAQQDKSGLPNDRFSAERPEGSISTLTIQRTEQRDSAMYRCASSLGWDRAMNTEAFFGQGTRLTVV.

The sample holds a few counts of this clonotype. The chain carries TRBV20-1 and TRBJ2-7; D is uncertain. Trimming removed 0 bases from V and 5 bases from J, with 23 bases in between. The CDR3 length is 17 residues. Germline CDR1 reads DFQATT; CDR2 reads SNEGSKA (reference sequence). CDR3 DNA sequence: TGCAGTGCTAGAGATGCAGCGTCCCTCGGAGAACTTGACGAGCAGTACTTC. It encodes CSARDAASLGELDEQYF.

At least ten counts were recorded for this clonotype. The gene calls are TRBV3-1 and TRBJ1-1; TRBD1 might be the D (5 bases). The CDR3 totals 17 residues. Per the germline V gene, CDR1 is LGHDT and CDR2 is YNNKEL (reference sequence). Trimming shortened V by 0 bases and J by 4 bases, and 18 bases separated the two germline ends. The CDR3 DNA follows: TGTGCCAGCAGCCAAGATTTTAAGAGGGGTTGGAGCACTGAAGCTTTCTTT. This gives the protein CASSQDFKRGWSTEAFF.